This T cell receptor beta chain appears in the sequencing data of a study of metastatic and nonmetastatic thyroid tumors. Study in general: It was across blood and tumor or nodule tissue from malignant and benign thyroid patients that repertoires were compared.

Germline CDR1 and CDR2: SQVTM and ANQGSEA. The ends lost 6 bases at V and 5 bases at J; junction bases unmatched: 9. The CDR3 contains 13 residues. Study-wide results and limits: The reported finding was significantly higher TCR beta diversity in malignant thyroid tumors relative to benign nodules, in blood and tumor.

This clone was observed at least ten times. No antigen is known for it. Before thyroid surgery, none of the patients had received any treatment. Original handling: In papillary thyroid cancer, a distant-metastasis classifier was built using CDR3 differences across clinicopathological groups. TCRdb reassembled clones from the PCR reads with MiXCR. What appears here as the V and J calls and clone size reflects TCRdb's work, not the paper's. The table has roughly 59,000 clones, about 17% seen once. The clonotype was recovered from a male donor with papillary thyroid cancer or a benign thyroid nodule (not recorded which). Some clones in this sample may be carry-over from other donors' samples. Source material: blood. The rearrangement links TRBV29-1 to TRBJ2-5, with TRBD1 matching over 7 bases. The CDR3 loop reads CSVELRQGETQYF. For the CDR3, the DNA is TGCAGCGTCGAGCTCCGACAGGGCGAGACCCAGTACTTC. The full variable domain, with the rest looked up from reference TRBV29-1 and TRBJ2-5, is SAVISQKPSRDICQRGTSLTIQCQVDSQVTMMFWYRQQPGQSLTLIATANQGSEATYESGFVIDKFPISRPNLTFSTLTVSNMSPEDSSIYLCSVELRQGETQYFGPGTRLLVL.